The present T cell receptor (beta chain) was sequenced within a study of T cells in Graves' hyperthyroidism and ophthalmopathy. Notes on the study in general: Ophthalmopathy and stable hyperthyroidism were told apart by a 13 V-J model.

Using RNA transcripts as the source, TCR beta CDR3 regions were amplified. HTBI primers drove first-round RT-PCR of the TCR CDR3. TCRdb re-analysed the multiplex PCR reads in MiXCR, keeping a single row per CDR3 protein. The repertoire holds 640,000 or so distinct CDR3 sequences, under 15% seen once, with around 4% in the top ten. There are many counts of this clonotype. The antigen remains undetermined. Patients were excluded for uncontrolled infection, other autoimmune disease, pregnancy or lactation. The source of this sequence is a woman aged 40 to 50 with Graves' ophthalmopathy. Sequenced material: blood.

The CDR3 coding sequence is TGCGCCAGCAGTGAACTAGGAAGGCCCCAGCATTTT. Encoded protein: CASSELGRPQHF. V gene TRBV10-2 combines with J gene TRBJ1-5; D call uncertain. The V end was cut by 3 bases, the J end by 9 bases, with 9 bases between. CDR1 WSHSY and CDR2 SAAADI come from the germline V gene. The CDR3 is 12 amino acids.